The clone carrying this TCR beta chain occurred many times. Its cognate antigen is unknown. The data belong to a study of T cell clonality in common variable immunodeficiency. Regarding the study as a whole: Fewer TCRbeta clones were shared among CVID subjects than controls. What drives increased CVID clonality needs T cell subpopulation sequencing.

TCRdb's copy holds only in-frame clones and misses some; the assay was immunoSEQ multiplex PCR. The repertoire has 25,000 to 35,000 clones, none seen only once; the ten largest take around 4%. This clonotype was sampled from a person aged 18-69 years in good health. Sequenced sample: peripheral blood mononuclear cells.

CDR3 residues: CASSLGGQYGYTF. The sequenced part of the CDR3 DNA is TGTGCCAGCAGCTTAGGGGGACAGTATGGC. The chain is built from TRBV7-9 and TRBJ1-2; 7 bases are a match to TRBD1. The CDR3 goes on 3 residues after the read ends, and that part is filled in from the germline J gene. Per germline, CDR1 SEHNR and CDR2 FQNEAQ (reference sequence). Trimming took 1 base from V and 5 from J; bases not matched to a gene: 1. The CDR3 has 13 amino acids.